This entry is about one T cell receptor beta chain. Its antigen is still unknown. No quality values exist for individual bases; no much larger clone is one base distant. The sample belongs to a study of T cell changes during pregnancy in multiple sclerosis (dated by TCRdb to the late 2010s). About the investigation overall: Changes in the T cell repertoire over the course of pregnancy were examined in this study in women with multiple sclerosis.

The library was obtained by the immunoSEQ multiplex PCR assay. The immuneACCESS repertoire file appears here via TCRdb, limited to in-frame rearrangements. These files lack a portion of the clones; in checked studies, under half of the deficit traces to unresolved V genes, and the cause of the others is not known. The sample table shows approximately 85,000 clones, and 91% are seen once. The ten largest make up approximately 2.5% of the sample. The germline V gene encodes CDR1 SGHRS and CDR2 YFSETQ. Trimming takes 4 bases from V and 4 bases from J, and the germline ends sit 14 bases apart. The CDR3 starts with the cysteine, ends with the phenylalanine, and has 15 residues. Only the CDR3 portion is preserved as DNA: 45 bases, with reading frame beginning at the first base.

The clonotype comes from a female donor with multiple sclerosis, enrolled in a pregnancy study. The sample consisted of peripheral blood, taken in the first trimester of pregnancy. The chain uses TRBV5-1 and TRBJ1-4; TRBD1 is perhaps the D gene, given 6 matching bases. The CDR3 region reads CASSLRTAYNEKLFF. The DNA sequence reads TGCGCCAGCAGCCTTCGGACAGCCTATAATGAAAAACTGTTTTTT.